The clone carrying this T cell receptor beta chain was counted a few times. The assay was immunoSEQ multiplex PCR, and TCRdb's table has in-frame clones only and misses some. Altogether some 120,000 clones are present, about nine tenths being singletons, with the ten largest covering approximately 1.5%. The CDR3 is 15 residues long. Germline V gives CDR1 MNHEY, CDR2 SVGAGI. Trimming left V 6 bases short and J 7 bases short, with 21 bases between. This sample stems from a study of T cell responses to AZD1222 COVID-19 vaccine. Study-level background: Second doses were pooled across both intervals (about 4 or about 12 weeks).

The receptor comes from an adult in good health. The sequences come from peripheral blood, collected on day 0 of AZD1222 vaccination. The chain is built from TRBV6-5 and TRBJ1-2; D gene unclear. The CDR3 is CASSPSSVVRGGYTF. The CDR3 DNA reads TGTGCCAGCAGCCCCAGCTCGGTGGTCCGGGGTGGCTACACCTTC.